This is a list of T cell receptor beta chains from one sample in a study of blood T cell repertoires in COVID-19. Sequenced by immunoSEQ multiplex PCR; TCRdb stores in-frame clones only, minus some. The sample contains about 210,000 clones, approximately 82% of which appear only once. The sequenced sample consisted of peripheral blood. The receptors shown here come from a woman aged 40-49 years with acute or convalescent COVID-19. CDR3s include the opening cysteine and the closing phenylalanine or tryptophan. Fields, in order: D gene, clone size, V gene, J gene, CDR3 DNA, CDR3 protein. D genes are given only for firm matches. The size entry is marked missing in some rows and otherwise reads once, few, many or a size class.

TRBD2	.	TRBV5-1	TRBJ2-4	TGCGCCAGCAGCTTGGGAATGGGGGAGGGGAACATTCAGTACTTC	CASSLGMGEGNIQYF
.	.	TRBV14	TRBJ2-2	TGTGCCAGCAGCCAAGGATGGCAGAACACCGGGGAGCTGTTTTTT	CASSQGWQNTGELFF
.	.	TRBV23-1	TRBJ2-2	TGCGCCAGCAGTCACAACGGGGACGGGGAGCTGTTTTTT	CASSHNGDGELFF
.	.	TRBV30	TRBJ1-5	TGTGCCTGGAGGCCGCAGGCTTATAGCAATCAGCCCCAGCATTTT	CAWRPQAYSNQPQHF
TRBD2	.	TRBV2	TRBJ2-1	TGTGCCAGCAGTTTACTAGCGGGAGCGGGATGGGGGCAGTTCTTC	CASSLLAGAGWGQFF
.	few	TRBV7-7	TRBJ2-7	TGTGCCAGCAGCTTAGAAGTGGGGGCCGACGAGCAGTACTTC	CASSLEVGADEQYF
.	.	TRBV4-3	TRBJ1-6	TGCGCCAGCAGCCAAGTGTCCGGGGAGGGAGAACCCCTCCACTTT	CASSQVSGEGEPLHF
TRBD1	.	TRBV19	TRBJ1-2	TGTGCCAGTATGAGACAGGGGGCGACGGAGGGCTACACCTTC	CASMRQGATEGYTF
.	.	TRBV19	TRBJ1-1	TGTGCCAGCAGACAGAGTCTGAACACTGAAGCTTTCTTT	CASRQSLNTEAFF
.	.	TRBV18	TRBJ1-1	TGTGCCAGCTCCATCCAGGGAAGCACTGAAGCTTTCTTT	CASSIQGSTEAFF
TRBD1	.	TRBV3-1/TRBV3-2	TRBJ1-3	TGTGCCAGCAGCTCTAACAGGGGGCCTGGAAACACCATATATTTT	CASSSNRGPGNTIYF
.	.	TRBV5-1	TRBJ1-4	TGCGCCAGCAGGAGGCAGGGGAATGAAAAACTGTTTTTT	CASRRQGNEKLFF
TRBD1	.	TRBV5-6	TRBJ1-1	TGTGCCAGCAGCAGGGGACAGCGCATGAACACTGAAGCTTTCTTT	CASSRGQRMNTEAFF
.	once	TRBV3-1/TRBV3-2	TRBJ2-2	TGTGCCAGCAGCCAATCCAGGACTTTAAACACCGGGGAGCTGTTTTTT	CASSQSRTLNTGELFF
TRBD2	.	TRBV29-1	TRBJ2-1	TGCAGCGTTGAGGTTGCGGGAGCTGGAAATGAGCAGTTCTTC	CSVEVAGAGNEQFF
.	.	TRBV18	TRBJ1-3	TGTGCCAGCTCACCTGATGGAGGAATCATCTCTGGAAACACCATATATTTT	CASSPDGGIISGNTIYF
.	.	TRBV9	TRBJ2-5	TGTGCCAGCAAGCGTAGTTCGGACTCAGAGACCCAGTACTTC	CASKRSSDSETQYF
.	.	TRBV14	TRBJ1-1	TGTGCCAGCAGCCACCCGACTACGAAGGCTTTCTTT	CASSHPTTKAFF
TRBD2	.	TRBV5-1	TRBJ2-5	TGCGCCAGCAGCCGTAGCGCGGGAGTCAACCAAGAGACCCAGTACTTC	CASSRSAGVNQETQYF
TRBD2	few	TRBV3-1/TRBV3-2	TRBJ2-3	TGTGCCAGCAGCCAAGCAGCGGGGGGGACTAGCACAGATACGCAGTATTTT	CASSQAAGGTSTDTQYF
.	.	TRBV27	TRBJ1-2	TGTGCCAGCAGTCCGTTAAGCGAGTATGGCTACACCTTC	CASSPLSEYGYTF
TRBD1	many	TRBV2	TRBJ2-3	TGTGCCAGCAGTACAGGGGGCTCTAGCACAGATACGCAGTATTTT	CASSTGGSSTDTQYF
.	few	TRBV27	TRBJ1-2	TGTGCCAGCAGGGGCCCAAATGGCTACACCTTC	CASRGPNGYTF
.	.	TRBV2	TRBJ2-2	TGTGCCAGCATGAGGAACACCGGGGAGCTGTTTTTT	CASMRNTGELFF
TRBD1	.	TRBV19	TRBJ2-7	TGTGCCAGTAAAGTTTCAGGACAGGGGCTCTCCTACGAGCAGTACTTC	CASKVSGQGLSYEQYF
.	.	TRBV24-1	TRBJ2-1	TGTGCCACCAGTGATGCGCGGGTCTCCTACAATGAGCAGTTCTTC	CATSDARVSYNEQFF
.	once	TRBV7-3	TRBJ2-3	TGTGCCAGCAGCTTAGGGGAGACCACAGATACGCAGTATTTT	CASSLGETTDTQYF